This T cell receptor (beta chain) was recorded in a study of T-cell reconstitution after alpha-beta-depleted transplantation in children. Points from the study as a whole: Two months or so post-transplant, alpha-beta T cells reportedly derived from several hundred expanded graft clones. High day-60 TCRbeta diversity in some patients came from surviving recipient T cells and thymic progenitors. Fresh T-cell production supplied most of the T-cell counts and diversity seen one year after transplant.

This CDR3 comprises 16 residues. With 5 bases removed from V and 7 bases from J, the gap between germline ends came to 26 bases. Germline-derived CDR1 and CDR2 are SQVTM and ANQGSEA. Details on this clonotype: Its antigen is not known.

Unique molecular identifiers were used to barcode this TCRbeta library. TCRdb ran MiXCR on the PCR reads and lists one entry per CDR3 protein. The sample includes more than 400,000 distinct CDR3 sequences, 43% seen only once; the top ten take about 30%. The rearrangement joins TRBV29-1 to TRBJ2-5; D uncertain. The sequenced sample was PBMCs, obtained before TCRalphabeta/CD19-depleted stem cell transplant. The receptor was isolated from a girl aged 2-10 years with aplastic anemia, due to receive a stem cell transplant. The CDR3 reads CSVQPRTSEYVGTQYF. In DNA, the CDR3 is TGCAGCGTTCAGCCCCGGACGTCTGAATACGTTGGGACCCAGTACTTC.